Below, 25 T cell receptor beta chains from the same sample are listed, as sequenced in a study of blood T cell repertoires in COVID-19 (dated by TCRdb to the early 2020s). Library preparation employed the immunoSEQ multiplex PCR assay. TCRdb re-hosts the immuneACCESS table, in-frame sequences only. Its copies lack some clones; in the studies checked, an unresolved V gene accounts for under half of them, and the cause for the rest is not known. The sample has about 270,000 clones on record, roughly 88% of them singletons. The ten largest clones capture roughly 1.2% of the sample. The sample was PBMCs or T cells enriched from blood (not recorded which). Receptors were obtained from a woman in her thirties or forties with acute COVID-19.

V usage is TRBV5-1 and J usage is TRBJ1-5; perhaps TRBD1 as D (6 bases). The CDR3 runs to 14 residues. V was shortened by 3 bases and J by 1 base, with 8 bases between the two germline ends. Germline V gene data show CDR1 as SGHRS and CDR2 as YFSETQ. The CDR3 protein is CASSWGPSNQPQHF. The CDR3 DNA follows: TGCGCCAGCAGCTGGGGGCCGAGCAATCAGCCCCAGCATTTT.

The chain is built from TRBV7-2 and TRBJ1-4; D not resolved. Germline V gene lookup returns CDR1 SGHTA and CDR2 FQGNSA. Trimming cost V 3 bases and J 0 bases, with 5 bases left between them. CDR3 length: 14 amino acids. The CDR3 reads CASSLEATNEKLFF. CDR3 sequence (DNA): TGTGCCAGCAGCTTGGAGGCAACTAATGAAAAACTGTTTTTT.

This clone was recorded once. V gene TRBV7-2 combines with J gene TRBJ2-3; TRBD2 matches 10 bases. The CDR3 spans 15 residues. The germline V gene encodes CDR1 SGHTA and CDR2 FQGNSA. V shed 4 bases and J 6 bases; nucleotides not matched to a gene: 7. DNA of the CDR3: TGTGCCAGCAGCTCCCCGGGACTAGCGCGCGATACGCAGTATTTT. Amino acids: CASSSPGLARDTQYF.

This clone showed up just a few times. The chain joins TRBV5-1 to TRBJ1-2, with 7 nucleotides matching TRBD1. The CDR3 has 17 amino acids. CDR1 is SGHRS, CDR2 YFSETQ, per germline. V dropped 0 bases and J dropped 7; count of bases not matched to a gene: 15. CDR3 loop: CASSLAARGPGLGGYTF. In DNA form, the CDR3 reads TGCGCCAGCAGCTTGGCGGCAAGGGGGCCAGGTTTAGGTGGCTACACCTTC.

The chain carries TRBV5-5 and TRBJ2-1; 10 nucleotides line up with TRBD2. Germline CDR1 reads SGHKS; CDR2 reads YYEKEE (reference sequence). This CDR3 contains 20 residues. With V trimmed by 0 bases and J by 4 bases, 16 bases remained unmatched. The CDR3 region has the DNA TGTGCCAGCAGCTTGGGGCTAGCGGGAGCGGTCGATAGGGCTTACAATGAGCAGTTCTTC. Its protein is CASSLGLAGAVDRAYNEQFF.

The gene calls are TRBV12-3 or TRBV12-4 and TRBJ1-5; TRBD1 is a possible D gene (6 bases). The CDR3 extends over 13 amino acids. V gave up 5 bases and J gave up 4 bases, with 9 bases separating them. CDR3 sequence reads: CASSTQGNQPQHF. CDR3 in DNA: TGTGCCAGCAGTACCCAGGGGAATCAGCCCCAGCATTTT.

This clone appeared a single time. The rearrangement joins TRBV27 to TRBJ2-1, with TRBD2 matching 12 bases. The CDR3 has 16 residues. Looked up from germline, CDR1 is MNHEY and CDR2 is SMNVEV (reference sequence). J gave up 0 bases and V 8 bases, and 5 bases lay outside the gene matches. The CDR3 sequence: CASRRTSGNSYNEQFF. The CDR3 DNA follows: TGTGCCAGCCGAAGGACTAGCGGGAACTCCTACAATGAGCAGTTCTTC.

CDR3 nucleotide sequence: TGTGCCAGCAGCCCAGTGAACTACCTCGGCTATGGCTACACCTTC. This gives the protein CASSPVNYLGYGYTF. The V gene is TRBV5-5, the J gene TRBJ1-2, with D unclear. The CDR3 is 15 residues long. Looked up from germline, CDR1 is SGHKS and CDR2 is YYEKEE (reference sequence). The V end lost 4 bases, the J end lost 4 bases, and 17 bases lay between the germline ends.

This clone has a single count. V usage is TRBV2 and J usage is TRBJ2-7; D is possibly TRBD1 (6 bases). The germline CDR1 and CDR2 sequences are SNHLY and FYNNEI. This CDR3 has 15 amino acids. Trimming pared 4 bases from V and 8 bases from J, leaving 21 bases between. CDR3 amino acids: CASSVSAGYQGKQYV. The CDR3 DNA sequence: TGTGCCAGCAGTGTAAGTGCGGGCTACCAGGGGAAGCAGTACGTC.

The chain couples TRBV30 to TRBJ2-3, with 11 bases aligning to TRBD2. Germline V gene lookup returns CDR1 GTSNPN and CDR2 SVGIG (reference sequence). The trim removed 1 base at V and 5 bases at J, leaving 11 bases unmatched. The CDR3 contains 17 residues. The CDR3: CAWSGQELAGVGDTQYF. CDR3 nucleotides: TGTGCCTGGAGTGGTCAAGAACTAGCGGGAGTAGGAGATACGCAGTATTTT.

This chain joins TRBV15 and TRBJ2-2; D uncertain. The ends were cut back, 0 bases at V and 4 bases at J, with 3 bases in the middle. This CDR3 spans 13 amino acids. Looked up from germline, CDR1 is LNHNV and CDR2 is YYDKDF (reference sequence). In DNA form, the CDR3 reads TGTGCCACCAGCAGAGAGGCCACCGGGGAGCTGTTTTTT. Protein: CATSREATGELFF.

CDR3 protein: CATSDSTGPNQPQHF. The CDR3 coding sequence is TGTGCCACCAGTGACTCGACAGGTCCCAATCAGCCCCAGCATTTT. This chain joins TRBV24-1 and TRBJ1-5; tentatively, D is TRBD1 (6 bases). The V end lost 4 bases, the J end lost 3 bases, and 12 bases lay between the germline ends. Germline V lookup: CDR1 KGHDR, CDR2 SFDVKD. This CDR3 is 15 amino acids long.

The chain has TRBV9 and TRBJ1-2, with 10 bases aligning to TRBD1. This CDR3 contains 15 residues. J gave up 3 bases and V 4 bases, and 6 bases lay outside the gene matches. CDR1 is SGDLS, CDR2 YYNGEE, per germline. The CDR3 spells CASSLPGTGDYGYTF. DNA for the CDR3: TGTGCCAGCAGCCTTCCTGGGACAGGGGACTATGGCTACACCTTC. Full variable domain (outside the CDR3, taken from reference TRBV9 and TRBJ1-2): DSGVTQTPKHLITATGQRVTLRCSPRSGDLSVYWYQQSLDQGLQFLIQYYNGEERAKGNILERFSAQQFPDLHSELNLSSLELGDSALYFCASSLPGTGDYGYTFGSGTRLTVV.

This rearrangement joins TRBV28 to TRBJ1-4; TRBD1 is a possible D gene (5 bases). Germline CDR1 MDHEN, CDR2 SYDVKM. V shed 5 bases and J shed 0 bases, with 16 bases lying between them. CDR3 length: 17 residues. The CDR3 spells CASSLYGTPTTNEKLFF. The DNA of the CDR3 is TGTGCCAGCAGTCTCTACGGGACTCCGACAACTAATGAAAAACTGTTTTTT.

The chain has TRBV7-9 and TRBJ2-7, with D unclear. In germline, CDR1 is SEHNR, CDR2 FQNEAQ (reference sequence). Trimming left V 6 bases short and J 2 bases short, with 11 bases between. The CDR3 has 13 residues. The CDR3: CASSPQATYEQYF. The DNA for the CDR3 is TGTGCCAGCAGTCCTCAGGCTACCTACGAGCAGTACTTC.

V and J are TRBV7-9 and TRBJ2-1; D possibly corresponds to TRBD2 (6 bases). Between the trimmed V and J ends, which lost 2 bases and 7 bases, there was a span of 18 bases. CDR3 length: 16 residues. Germline loops: CDR1 SEHNR, CDR2 FQNEAQ (reference sequence). The CDR3 bases are TGTGCCAGCAGCTTACTTCCGTTTGGTAGCGGAAATGAGCAGTTCTTC. Its translation is CASSLLPFGSGNEQFF.

The V gene is TRBV21-1, the J gene TRBJ1-1; the table's D gene call, TRBD1, was not cross checked with the DNA. TRBV21-1 is recorded as a pseudogene. The CDR3 length is 13 residues. This chain's CDR3 is CASSDTKNTEAFF. In DNA form, the CDR3 reads TGTGCCAGCAGCGACACGAAGAACACTGAAGCTTTCTTT.

This chain links TRBV28 with TRBJ1-1, with 7 bases lining up with TRBD1. J lost 6 bases, V lost 3 bases, and 4 bases had no gene match. CDR1 and CDR2 (germline): MDHEN, SYDVKM. The CDR3 is made up of 13 amino acids. The CDR3 nucleotides are TGTGCCAGCAGTTTGATAGGGGGCGCTGAAGCTTTCTTT. Its translation: CASSLIGGAEAFF.

The gene calls are TRBV6-1 and TRBJ1-5; D is unresolved. Germline-derived CDR1 and CDR2 are MNHNS and SASEGT. The V gene lost 2 bases and the J gene lost 6 bases, with 14 bases spanning the gap. The CDR3 sequence is 15 residues long. Here the CDR3 reads CASSETPISGQPQHF. Written as DNA, the CDR3 is TGTGCCAGCAGTGAAACCCCAATATCGGGTCAGCCCCAGCATTTT.

The chain couples TRBV28 to TRBJ2-5; 7 bases map to TRBD1. The CDR3 totals 14 residues. The ends lost 5 bases at V and 4 bases at J; junction bases unmatched: 7. CDR1 and CDR2 (germline): MDHEN, SYDVKM. The CDR3 here is CASSRQGGAETQYF. The CDR3 DNA follows: TGTGCCAGCAGTAGACAGGGCGGTGCAGAGACCCAGTACTTC.

This clone has more than one count but fewer than ten. V and J are TRBV15 and TRBJ2-1; TRBD2 aligns across 11 bases. Germline V gives CDR1 LNHNV, CDR2 YYDKDF (reference sequence). The CDR3 sequence is 17 residues long. V lost 0 bases and J lost 2; bases outside the gene matches: 3. DNA of the CDR3: TGTGCCACCAGCAGAGATTTGGGACTAGCGGCCTACAATGAGCAGTTCTTC. This gives the protein CATSRDLGLAAYNEQFF.

The V gene is TRBV9, the J gene TRBJ1-1; weak D call: TRBD1 (5 bases). Germline CDR1 reads SGDLS; CDR2 reads YYNGEE. This CDR3 is 14 amino acids long. The V and J ends lost 4 bases and 1 base respectively, with 11 bases between them. The CDR3 nucleotides are TGTGCCAGCAGCCTTATTCAGGGGAACACTGAAGCTTTCTTT. Its protein is CASSLIQGNTEAFF. The full variable domain, rest sourced from reference TRBV9 and TRBJ1-1, is DSGVTQTPKHLITATGQRVTLRCSPRSGDLSVYWYQQSLDQGLQFLIQYYNGEERAKGNILERFSAQQFPDLHSELNLSSLELGDSALYFCASSLIQGNTEAFFGQGTRLTVV.

This chain's CDR3 is CASSSPRQGRTYGYTF. In DNA, the CDR3 is TGTGCCAGCAGCTCGCCCCGACAGGGAAGGACCTATGGCTACACCTTC. The chain is built from TRBV11-2 and TRBJ1-2, with 7 positions matching TRBD1. Germline loops: CDR1 SGHAT, CDR2 FQNNGV. With 4 bases clipped from V and 4 bases from J, the junction kept 12 bases outside the gene matches. The CDR3 has 16 amino acids.

The J gene is TRBJ2-3, the V gene TRBV9; 14 bases match TRBD2. With V trimmed by 4 bases and J by 6 bases, 7 bases remained unmatched. The CDR3 totals 16 residues. The germline gives CDR1 SGDLS, CDR2 YYNGEE. The CDR3 bases are TGTGCCAGCAGCTCTGGACGACTAGCGGGAGGGGATACGCAGTATTTT. This sequence encodes CASSSGRLAGGDTQYF. Drawing the rest from reference TRBV9 and TRBJ2-3, the complete variable domain is DSGVTQTPKHLITATGQRVTLRCSPRSGDLSVYWYQQSLDQGLQFLIQYYNGEERAKGNILERFSAQQFPDLHSELNLSSLELGDSALYFCASSSGRLAGGDTQYFGPGTRLTVL.

This chain links TRBV7-6 with TRBJ2-1; 10 positions agree with TRBD2. The V segment lost 4 bases and the J segment 3 bases; nucleotides outside the gene matches: 3. CDR1 is SGHVS and CDR2 is FNYEAQ in the germline V gene. This CDR3 has 15 amino acids. The CDR3 spells CASSSGLADYNEQFF. The CDR3 bases are TGTGCCAGCAGCTCCGGACTAGCGGACTACAATGAGCAGTTCTTC.